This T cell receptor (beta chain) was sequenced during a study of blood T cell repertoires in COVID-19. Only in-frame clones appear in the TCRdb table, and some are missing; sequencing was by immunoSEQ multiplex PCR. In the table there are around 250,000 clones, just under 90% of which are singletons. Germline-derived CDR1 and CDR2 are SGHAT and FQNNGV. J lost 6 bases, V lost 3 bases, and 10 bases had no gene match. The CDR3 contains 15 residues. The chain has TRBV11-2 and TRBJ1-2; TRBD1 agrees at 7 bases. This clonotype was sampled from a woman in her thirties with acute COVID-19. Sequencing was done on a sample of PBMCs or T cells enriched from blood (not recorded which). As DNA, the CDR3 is TGTGCCAGCAGCTTCTTCAAGAGACAGGGCGATGGCTACACCTTC. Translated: CASSFFKRQGDGYTF.